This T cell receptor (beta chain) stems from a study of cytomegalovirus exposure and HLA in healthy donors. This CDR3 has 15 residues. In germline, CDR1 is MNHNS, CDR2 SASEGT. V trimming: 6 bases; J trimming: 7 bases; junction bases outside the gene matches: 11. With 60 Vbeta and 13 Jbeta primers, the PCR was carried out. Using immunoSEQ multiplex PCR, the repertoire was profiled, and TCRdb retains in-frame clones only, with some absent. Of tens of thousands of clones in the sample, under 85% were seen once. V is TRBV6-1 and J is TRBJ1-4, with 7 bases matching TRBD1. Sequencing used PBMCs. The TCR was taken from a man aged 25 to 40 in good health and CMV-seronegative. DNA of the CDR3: TGTGCCAGCAGGACCGACAGGGAACAAGGTGAAAAACTGTTTTTT. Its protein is CASRTDREQGEKLFF.